This paragraph covers one T cell receptor beta chain sequence. The CDR3 is 16 amino acids. The germline V gene has CDR1 MGHRA and CDR2 YSYEKL. After removal of 1 base from V and 3 bases from J, the junction contained 3 bases not matched to a gene. Some clones are missing from TCRdb's copy, which holds only in-frame ones; the method was immunoSEQ multiplex PCR. This table has roughly 70,000 clones, approximately 90% appearing once. The sample comes from a study of blood T cell repertoires in COVID-19. Sequenced sample: peripheral blood. The chain uses TRBV4-1 and TRBJ1-6, with TRBD1 matching 7 bases. The source of this sequence is a man aged 50 to 60 with COVID-19, enrolled during active disease. CDR3 coding DNA: TGCGCCAGCAGCCAAGGCACAGGGGACTATAATTCACCCCTCCACTTT. Its protein product is CASSQGTGDYNSPLHF.